What follows are 23 T cell receptor beta chains derived from one specimen sequenced in a study of Tregs in tolerant kidney transplant recipients. Clones were read by immunoSEQ multiplex PCR, and TCRdb kept only the in-frame ones, dropping some. The repertoire includes roughly 120,000 clones, around 91% of them detected once, and roughly 0.61% sits in the top ten. Sequenced input: CD4+ T cells from blood. The receptor set was obtained from a human donor in good health.

This clone appeared once. This sequence joins TRBV25-1 and TRBJ1-2; D is perhaps TRBD1 (5 bases). CDR1 MGHDK and CDR2 SYGVNS come from the germline V gene. V was pared by 0 bases and J by 5 bases, with 13 bases between. CDR3 length: 15 amino acids. The CDR3 DNA reads as TGTGCCAGCAGTGAATATGGGGGGTCAGAATATGGCTACACCTTC. Amino acid sequence: CASSEYGGSEYGYTF.

V usage is TRBV4-1 and J usage is TRBJ1-1; TRBD1 is a possible D gene (6 bases). Germline CDR1 and CDR2: MGHRA and YSYEKL. Trimming stripped 2 bases from V and 4 bases from J, with 14 bases between. This CDR3 comprises 15 residues. For the CDR3, the DNA is TGCGCCAGCAGCCAATCACGGACAGACCCCACTGAAGCTTTCTTT. As protein: CASSQSRTDPTEAFF.

This CDR3 reads CASTETSGGLLMDEQFF. The CDR3 region has the DNA TGTGCCAGCACCGAGACTAGCGGGGGGCTACTGATGGATGAGCAGTTCTTC. J is TRBJ2-1 and V is TRBV11-2; 13 nucleotides match TRBD2. With 7 bases clipped from V and 8 bases from J, the junction kept 14 bases outside the gene matches. The V gene's germline CDR1 is SGHAT and CDR2 FQNNGV. The CDR3 runs to 17 residues.

This clone showed up just a few times. This rearrangement joins TRBV5-1 to TRBJ1-6; tentatively, D is TRBD1 (6 bases). Germline V CDR1 and CDR2: SGHRS, YFSETQ. Trimming pared 4 bases from V and 7 bases from J, leaving 12 bases between. CDR3 size: 14 residues. The CDR3 region has the DNA TGCGCCAGCAGCCCAGGGGACGGGAATTCACCCCTCCACTTT. As protein: CASSPGDGNSPLHF.

V gene TRBV18 combines with J gene TRBJ2-7; TRBD2 matches 7 bases. J was trimmed by 6 bases and V by 1 base; bases with no gene match: 12. This CDR3 is built from 16 residues. Germline CDR1 is KGHSH and CDR2 is LQKENI. CDR3 nucleotide sequence: TGTGCCAGCTCACCACGTTCAGGCGGGGGAACCTCCGAGCAGTACTTC. Its protein product is CASSPRSGGGTSEQYF. The whole variable domain, filled in from reference TRBV18 and TRBJ2-7, reads NAGVMQNPRHLVRRRGQEARLRCSPMKGHSHVYWYRQLPEEGLKFMVYLQKENIIDESGMPKERFSAEFPKEGPSILRIQQVVRGDSAAYFCASSPRSGGGTSEQYFGPGTRLTVT.

The V and J genes are TRBV5-1 and TRBJ2-5; 8 bases line up with TRBD2. Germline lookup yields CDR1 SGHRS and CDR2 YFSETQ. This CDR3 has 14 amino acids. V was clipped by 10 bases and J by 4 bases; unmatched bases: 12. CDR3 sequence reads: CACRTTTSGETQYF. CDR3 bases: TGCGCCTGCCGGACCACCACTAGCGGAGAGACCCAGTACTTC.

This clone was seen only a few times. The rearrangement links TRBV10-1 to TRBJ2-7; D is unclear. CDR1 is WNHNN and CDR2 is SYGVQD in the germline V gene (reference sequence). The CDR3 sequence is 15 residues long. V was cut by 4 bases and J by 0 bases, with 13 bases left in between. The DNA for the CDR3 is TGCGCCAGCAGTGCGAGAGACGGTAGCTCCTACGAGCAGTACTTC. Translating it yields CASSARDGSSYEQYF.

This clone was seen a handful of times. The chain is built from TRBV7-3 and TRBJ1-2; D unresolved. V shed 5 bases and J shed 7 bases, with 14 bases lying between them. Germline V gene lookup returns CDR1 SGHTA and CDR2 FQGTGA. CDR3 size: 13 residues. The CDR3 nucleotides are TGTGCCAGCAGCCCCAGCGGGTCGGGTGGCTACACCTTC. It specifies CASSPSGSGGYTF.

The chain carries TRBV9 and TRBJ2-7, with no clear D. The CDR3 has 16 residues. Germline V lookup: CDR1 SGDLS, CDR2 YYNGEE. V was trimmed by 0 bases and J by 0 bases, leaving 13 bases between them. The CDR3 DNA sequence: TGTGCCAGCAGCGTAGATCGGGTTAGGAGCTCCTACGAGCAGTACTTC. Translated, it gives CASSVDRVRSSYEQYF.

The genes are TRBV11-3 and TRBJ2-7; no reliable D call. Trimming took 1 base from V and 0 from J, leaving 7 bases between them. CDR3 length: 14 amino acids. Germline V gene data show CDR1 as SGHNT and CDR2 as YENEEA. CDR3 nucleotides: TGTGCCAGCAGCTTAGGTCCAGACTCCTACGAGCAGTACTTC. Translation gives CASSLGPDSYEQYF. Based on the CDR3 plus reference TRBV11-3 and TRBJ2-7, the full variable domain is EAGVVQSPRYKIIEKKQPVAFWCNPISGHNTLYWYLQNLGQGPELLIRYENEEAVDDSQLPKDRFSAERLKGVDSTLKIQPAELGDSAVYLCASSLGPDSYEQYFGPGTRLTVT.

This clone was found a few times. This chain joins TRBV4-2 and TRBJ1-5, with 9 bases matching TRBD1. V was clipped by 1 base and J by 8 bases; unmatched bases: 6. The CDR3 has 15 residues. Germline lookup yields CDR1 LGHNA and CDR2 YNFKEQ. In nucleotides, the CDR3 is TGTGCCAGCAGCCAAGCGACAGGGGGTAAGGAGCCCCAGCATTTT. The encoded protein is CASSQATGGKEPQHF.

The gene calls are TRBV9 and TRBJ2-7; D might be TRBD2 (6 bases). Germline V gene lookup returns CDR1 SGDLS and CDR2 YYNGEE. The CDR3 is 14 amino acids. Trimming shortened V by 2 bases and J by 2 bases, and 11 bases separated the two germline ends. CDR3 sequence: CASSVGGLTYEQYF. CDR3 sequence (DNA): TGTGCCAGCAGCGTCGGGGGACTCACCTACGAGCAGTACTTC.

The chain is built from TRBV19 and TRBJ1-3; 8 bases are a match to TRBD1. Germline V lookup: CDR1 LNHDA, CDR2 SQIVND (reference sequence). Trimming cost V 7 bases and J 0 bases; bases outside gene matches: 8. The CDR3 sequence is 16 residues long. The CDR3 loop reads CASTRTGRSSGNTIYF. The CDR3 region has the DNA TGTGCCAGTACTAGGACAGGGCGCAGCTCTGGAAACACCATATATTTT.

The chain employs TRBV7-3 and TRBJ1-6; D uncertain. The CDR3 has 14 residues. The ends were cut back, 3 bases at V and 2 bases at J, with 5 bases in the middle. Germline lookup yields CDR1 SGHTA and CDR2 FQGTGA. The CDR3 DNA follows: TGTGCCAGCAGCTTGGGAGCCTATAATTCACCCCTCCACTTT. It specifies CASSLGAYNSPLHF.

This chain connects TRBV6-6 to TRBJ2-7, with D unclear. The length of the CDR3 is 12 residues. V lost 5 bases and J lost 5, with 10 bases in between. Germline V gene sequence: CDR1 MNHNY, CDR2 SVGAGI (reference sequence). DNA of the CDR3: TGTGCCAGCAGTCCCCGCGGCCACGAGCAGTACTTC. Translated: CASSPRGHEQYF.

This chain's CDR3 is CASSEAAFREIAEAFF. CDR3 nucleotides: TGTGCCAGCAGTGAAGCGGCGTTTCGGGAAATTGCTGAAGCTTTCTTT. The chain carries TRBV6-1 and TRBJ1-1, with D unresolved. Trimming cost V 0 bases and J 6 bases, with 17 bases left between them. CDR3 length: 16 amino acids. Germline V gene sequence: CDR1 MNHNS, CDR2 SASEGT.

The DNA of the CDR3 is TGTGCCACCAATGACAGGGGGGCCACAGATACGCAGTATTTT. This gives the protein CATNDRGATDTQYF. V is TRBV19 and J is TRBJ2-3, with 9 nucleotides matching TRBD1. The CDR3 sequence is 14 residues long. Trimming removed 10 bases from V and 2 bases from J; junction bases left unmatched: 7. Per the germline V gene, CDR1 is LNHDA and CDR2 is SQIVND (reference sequence).

This sequence joins TRBV2 and TRBJ1-6, with D unclear. Germline V lookup: CDR1 SNHLY, CDR2 FYNNEI. This CDR3 comprises 13 residues. Trimming shortened V by 8 bases and J by 7 bases, and 12 bases separated the two germline ends. CDR3 sequence reads: CASLQAENSPLHF. CDR3 bases: TGTGCCAGCCTACAAGCTGAGAATTCACCCCTCCACTTT.

The rearrangement links TRBV18 to TRBJ1-1; D might be TRBD1 (5 bases). The CDR3 is made up of 16 amino acids. Germline V gene lookup returns CDR1 KGHSH and CDR2 LQKENI. Trimming took off 3 bases at V and 5 bases at J, with 19 bases between the two ends. This CDR3 is CASSPVGTGAQTEAFF. CDR3 bases: TGTGCCAGCTCACCGGTTGGGACTGGCGCACAGACTGAAGCTTTCTTT.

This clone was recorded only once. This chain links TRBV19 with TRBJ1-2, with 7 bases aligning to TRBD1. The CDR3 is made up of 14 amino acids. Germline V gives CDR1 LNHDA, CDR2 SQIVND (reference sequence). V was pared by 6 bases and J by 4 bases, with 8 bases of the junction left unmatched. The CDR3 coding sequence is TGTGCCAGTAGGACAGGGTCCGGGGTCTATGGCTACACCTTC. It yields the protein CASRTGSGVYGYTF.

V and J are TRBV9 and TRBJ1-3; 9 bases are a match to TRBD1. After removal of 0 bases from V and 8 bases from J, the junction contained 3 bases not matched to a gene. The CDR3 sequence is 14 residues long. Germline V gene data show CDR1 as SGDLS and CDR2 as YYNGEE. CDR3 coding DNA: TGTGCCAGCAGCGTAGGACAGGGGGGCGACACCATATATTTT. Encoded protein: CASSVGQGGDTIYF.

This chain uses TRBV4-2 with TRBJ1-2; 7 bases fit TRBD1. The V segment lost 2 bases and the J segment 0 bases; nucleotides outside the gene matches: 9. CDR1 is LGHNA and CDR2 is YNFKEQ in the germline V gene. The CDR3 contains 17 residues. CDR3 loop: CASSQPRGTTSNYGYTF. CDR3 nucleotide sequence: TGTGCCAGCAGCCAACCCAGGGGGACGACATCTAACTATGGCTACACCTTC.

This clone was recorded a few times. Other DNA sequences in the same sample also yield this CDR3. CDR3 bases: TGCGCCAGCAGCTTGAGCACAGATACGCAGTATTTT. This sequence encodes CASSLSTDTQYF. This chain joins TRBV5-1 and TRBJ2-3; D gene uncertain. CDR1 and CDR2 (germline): SGHRS, YFSETQ. There are 12 residues in the CDR3. V lost 1 base, J lost 0 bases, and 0 bases lay in between. The variable domain in full, with the rest retrieved from reference TRBV5-1 and TRBJ2-3, is KAGVTQTPRYLIKTRGQQVTLSCSPISGHRSVSWYQQTPGQGLQFLFEYFSETQRNKGNFPGRFSGRQFSNSRSEMNVSTLELGDSALYLCASSLSTDTQYFGPGTRLTVL.